The 19 T cell receptor beta chains below all came from one sample that was sequenced in a study of blood T cell repertoires in COVID-19. Sequencing was performed with immunoSEQ multiplex PCR; in TCRdb, only in-frame clones are kept and a portion is missing. The sample lists 200,000 to 250,000 clones, around 80% occurring once. The sample consisted of PBMCs or T cells enriched from blood (not recorded which). These receptors all come from a man aged 25-40 years with acute COVID-19.

The chain links TRBV2 to TRBJ2-2, with D uncertain. Germline V gene data show CDR1 as SNHLY and CDR2 as FYNNEI. The V gene lost 4 bases and the J gene lost 4 bases, with 16 bases spanning the gap. CDR3 size: 16 residues. CDR3 coding DNA: TGTGCCAGCAGTGGGCAGACGGGTAGCTTCACCGGGGAGCTGTTTTTT. This translates into CASSGQTGSFTGELFF.

The chain joins TRBV25-1 to TRBJ2-3, with D tentatively TRBD1 (5 bases). Deletions cut 5 bases from V and 2 bases from J, with 17 bases between. From germline, CDR1 is MGHDK and CDR2 SYGVNS. The CDR3 has 16 residues. This CDR3 reads CASSLSRETNTDTQYF. The CDR3 region has the DNA TGTGCCAGCAGTCTATCCAGGGAAACTAACACAGATACGCAGTATTTT.

This chain connects TRBV30 to TRBJ2-5; 11 bases line up with TRBD2. CDR1 is GTSNPN and CDR2 is SVGIG in the germline V gene (reference sequence). The CDR3 totals 15 residues. V shed 2 bases and J 4 bases; nucleotides not matched to a gene: 6. As DNA, the CDR3 is TGTGCCTGGAGTATTAGCGGGGGGGCCGGAGAGACCCAGTACTTC. This codes for CAWSISGGAGETQYF.

V and J are TRBV28 and TRBJ1-4; D remains ambiguous. Trimming took 1 base from V and 7 from J, leaving 4 bases between them. Germline V gene data show CDR1 as MDHEN and CDR2 as SYDVKM. The CDR3 has 12 residues. CDR3 sequence (DNA): TGTGCCAGCAGTTTATTGGCTGAAAAACTGTTTTTT. Its protein product is CASSLLAEKLFF. Variable domain in full (rest from reference TRBV28 and TRBJ1-4): DVKVTQSSRYLVKRTGEKVFLECVQDMDHENMFWYRQDPGLGLRLIYFSYDVKMKEKGDIPEGYSVSREKKERFSLILESASTNQTSMYLCASSLLAEKLFFGSGTQLSVL.

V is TRBV6-5 and J is TRBJ1-6; D may be TRBD1 (5 bases). The V gene's germline CDR1 is MNHEY and CDR2 SVGAGI. The V and J ends lost 8 bases and 9 bases respectively, with 11 bases between them. The CDR3 contains 12 residues. As DNA, the CDR3 is TGTGCCAGCGGGACTACCGGTTCACCCCTCCACTTT. Its protein is CASGTTGSPLHF.

The chain couples TRBV9 to TRBJ2-3; no clear D. V shed 2 bases and J shed 0 bases, with 10 bases lying between them. Germline V gene lookup returns CDR1 SGDLS and CDR2 YYNGEE. The CDR3 sequence is 15 residues long. CDR3 in amino acids: CASSVRATSTDTQYF. Written as DNA, the CDR3 is TGTGCCAGCAGCGTGCGTGCCACTAGCACAGATACGCAGTATTTT.

The rearrangement uses TRBV5-1 and TRBJ2-5; tentative D call: TRBD2 (7 bases). Trimming stripped 1 base from V and 3 bases from J, with 10 bases between. From germline, CDR1 is SGHRS and CDR2 YFSETQ. This CDR3 has 14 residues. The CDR3, as DNA: TGCGCCAGCAGCTTGTGGGGGGGCGAAGAGACCCAGTACTTC. Encoded protein: CASSLWGGEETQYF.

The rearrangement joins TRBV6-6 to TRBJ1-2, with a weak D call TRBD1 (5 bases). CDR1 and CDR2 (germline): MNHNY, SVGAGI (reference sequence). There are 14 residues in the CDR3. V lost 6 bases, J lost 7 bases, and 18 bases lay in between. CDR3 in amino acids: CASRDLGQGTGYTF. DNA of the CDR3: TGTGCCAGCAGGGATTTGGGGCAGGGTACTGGCTACACCTTC.

This sequence joins TRBV3-1 (or the pseudogene TRBV3-2) and TRBJ2-3, with TRBD2 matching 9 bases. CDR3 length: 14 residues. The V gene end was trimmed by 2 bases and the J gene end by 3 bases; junction bases not matched to a gene: 0. Germline V CDR1 and CDR2: LGHDT, YNNKEL (reference sequence). CDR3: CASSQLAGTDTQYF. The CDR3 DNA sequence: TGTGCCAGCAGCCAACTAGCGGGGACAGATACGCAGTATTTT.

This clone appeared a few times. The V and J genes are TRBV5-1 and TRBJ1-3; D is undetermined. CDR1 and CDR2 from the germline V gene are SGHRS and YFSETQ. The V end lost 2 bases, the J end lost 8 bases, and 5 bases lay between the germline ends. This CDR3 has 11 residues. In DNA, the CDR3 is TGCGCCAGCAGCTTTACAGACACCATATATTTT. It codes for CASSFTDTIYF.

V and J are TRBV7-9 and TRBJ2-5; a weak D match, TRBD2 (5 bases). Trimming stripped 2 bases from V and 4 bases from J, with 11 bases between. Germline loops: CDR1 SEHNR, CDR2 FQNEAQ (reference sequence). This CDR3 has 14 amino acids. CDR3 amino acids: CASSLLARGETQYF. CDR3 coding DNA: TGTGCCAGCAGCTTATTGGCCCGGGGAGAGACCCAGTACTTC.

The rearrangement links TRBV30 to TRBJ1-3; no firm D call. The CDR3 has 15 residues. Per germline, CDR1 GTSNPN and CDR2 SVGIG (reference sequence). V lost 1 base and J 0 bases, leaving 10 bases between the germline ends. The CDR3 loop is CAWSEGAYSGNTIYF. In nucleotides, the CDR3 is TGTGCCTGGAGTGAGGGAGCTTACTCTGGAAACACCATATATTTT. Full variable domain (missing parts from reference TRBV30 and TRBJ1-3): SQTIHQWPATLVQPVGSPLSLECTVEGTSNPNLYWYRQAAGRGLQLLFYSVGIGQISSEVPQNLSASRPQDRQFILSSKKLLLSDSGFYLCAWSEGAYSGNTIYFGEGSWLTVV.

The V gene is TRBV18, the J gene TRBJ2-1; a possible D gene is TRBD1 (6 bases). Germline V gene data show CDR1 as KGHSH and CDR2 as LQKENI. V dropped 7 bases and J dropped 8 bases, with 18 bases sitting between them. The CDR3 runs 14 residues. As DNA, the CDR3 is TGTGCCAGCTACCGTAATACAGGGTACGATGAGCAGTTCTTC. Protein: CASYRNTGYDEQFF.

This clone was counted between two and nine times. J is TRBJ1-2 and V is TRBV2; perhaps TRBD1 as D (6 bases). Germline V CDR1 and CDR2: SNHLY, FYNNEI. Trimming pared 4 bases from V and 4 bases from J, leaving 13 bases between. The CDR3 extends over 14 amino acids. CDR3 region: CASSATTGSYGYTF. CDR3 in DNA: TGTGCCAGCAGTGCCACCACAGGGAGCTATGGCTACACCTTC.

The V and J genes are TRBV12-3 or TRBV12-4 and TRBJ2-7; 8 bases are a match to TRBD2. This CDR3 has 13 amino acids. The J segment lost 5 bases and the V segment lost 6 bases, leaving 6 bases of the junction unmatched. Written as DNA, the CDR3 is TGTGCCAGCAGCTCGAGCGGGGGTAACGAGCAGTACTTC. Translation: CASSSSGGNEQYF.

This sequence joins TRBV19 and TRBJ1-2; 7 nucleotides match TRBD1. The CDR3 spans 13 residues. CDR1 and CDR2 (germline): LNHDA, SQIVND (reference sequence). After removal of 5 bases from V and 7 bases from J, the junction contained 7 bases not matched to a gene. CDR3 sequence reads: CASSSTGMGGYTF. The DNA for the CDR3 is TGTGCCAGTAGTTCGACAGGGATGGGTGGCTACACCTTC.

The V gene is TRBV6-1, the J gene TRBJ1-1; possibly TRBD1 for D (5 bases). Trimming removed 2 bases at V and 1 base at J, with 11 bases between. In germline, CDR1 is MNHNS, CDR2 SASEGT. The CDR3 totals 15 residues. The CDR3 protein is CASSEWGRSNTEAFF. The CDR3 DNA is TGTGCCAGCAGTGAATGGGGCAGGTCGAACACTGAAGCTTTCTTT.

V usage is TRBV5-5 and J usage is TRBJ1-4; possibly TRBD1 for D (5 bases). From germline, CDR1 is SGHKS and CDR2 YYEKEE (reference sequence). This CDR3 has 13 amino acids. Trimming cost V 2 bases and J 7 bases, with 9 bases left between them. The CDR3 DNA sequence: TGTGCCAGCAGCTTAGTTAGGGGTGAAAAACTGTTTTTT. This codes for CASSLVRGEKLFF.

The chain uses TRBV5-4 and TRBJ1-3; D is undetermined. CDR3 length: 14 residues. The V gene's germline CDR1 is SGHNT and CDR2 YYREEE (reference sequence). V lost 2 bases, J lost 0 bases, and 6 bases lay in between. The CDR3: CASSFWSSGNTIYF. The DNA of the CDR3 is TGTGCCAGCAGCTTCTGGAGCTCTGGAAACACCATATATTTT.